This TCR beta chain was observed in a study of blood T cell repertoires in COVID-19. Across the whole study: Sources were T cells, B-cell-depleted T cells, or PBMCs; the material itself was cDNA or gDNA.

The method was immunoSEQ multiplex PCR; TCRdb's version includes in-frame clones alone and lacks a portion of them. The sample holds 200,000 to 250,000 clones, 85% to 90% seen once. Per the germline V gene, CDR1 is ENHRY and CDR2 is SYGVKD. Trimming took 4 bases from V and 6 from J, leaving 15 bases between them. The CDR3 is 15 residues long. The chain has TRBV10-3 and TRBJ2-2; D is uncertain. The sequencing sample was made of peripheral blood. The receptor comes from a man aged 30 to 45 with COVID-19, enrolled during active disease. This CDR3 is CAISGRLSAAGELFF. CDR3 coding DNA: TGTGCCATCAGTGGTCGTTTAAGCGCCGCCGGGGAGCTGTTTTTT.